The clone carrying this T cell receptor beta chain was detected ten times or more. Its target is unknown. This specimen belongs to a study of early T cells in non-severe SARS-CoV-2 infection. Study-wide results and caveats: VDJdb-based annotation leaned toward anti-spike CD8 responses and missed private and CD4 specificities.

MiXCR was run by TCRdb on the 5' RACE reads, yielding one entry per CDR3 protein. The sample has about 30,000 distinct CDR3 sequences, under 4% seen once. The CDR3 runs to 18 residues. Unmatched junction bases numbered 10, after V lost 3 bases and J lost 7 bases. This rearrangement joins TRBV12-3 or TRBV12-4 to TRBJ2-1, with 15 bases matching TRBD2. The sequenced material came from whole blood. The source of this sequence is an adult who was a healthcare worker with PCR-confirmed SARS-CoV-2 infection or an uninfected control (not recorded which). CDR3: CASSFGLAGGPFINEQFF. The CDR3 DNA sequence: TGTGCCAGCAGTTTCGGACTAGCGGGAGGGCCGTTCATAAATGAGCAGTTCTTC.